One and the same sample provided the 12 T cell receptor beta chains below, sequenced in a study of shared clonotypes between healthy human individuals. Assay: immunoSEQ multiplex PCR; the TCRdb copy retains only in-frame clones and omits some. Of about 1,500,000 clones listed, around 95% are singletons. Source material: naive CD4+ T cells sorted from blood. The subset: CD45RA+ positively selected. The receptors come from a man aged 30-40 years in good health.

The rearrangement uses TRBV29-1 and TRBJ2-1; 9 bases map to TRBD2. V shed 7 bases, J shed 9 bases, and the junction held 4 bases outside the gene matches. The CDR3 is made up of 11 amino acids. Germline V CDR1 and CDR2: SQVTM, ANQGSEA. The CDR3 sequence is CSGGAGGEQFF. As DNA, the CDR3 is TGCAGCGGGGGAGCGGGAGGTGAGCAGTTCTTC.

This rearrangement joins TRBV18 to TRBJ2-1, with D unresolved. Trimming pared 5 bases from V and 10 bases from J, leaving 12 bases between. The CDR3 contains 12 residues. Germline V gene sequence: CDR1 KGHSH, CDR2 LQKENI. Here the CDR3 DNA reads TGTGCCAGCTCATCTAGACTTAAGGAGCAGTTCTTC. Encoded protein: CASSSRLKEQFF.

This chain links TRBV5-4 with TRBJ2-1; 10 positions agree with TRBD2. The CDR3 totals 15 residues. Germline V CDR1 and CDR2: SGHNT, YYREEE (reference sequence). V lost 5 bases, J lost 6 bases, and 8 bases stayed unmatched. In nucleotides, the CDR3 is TGTGCCAGCAGACAGGGGACTAGCGTTCTCAATGAGCAGTTCTTC. It encodes CASRQGTSVLNEQFF.

The CDR3, as DNA: TGTGCCAGCAGCTCAGGAGGGGGTGAGCAGTTCTTC. It encodes CASSSGGGEQFF. The V gene is TRBV7-3, the J gene TRBJ2-1; D may correspond to TRBD1 or TRBD2 (6 bases each). Trimming took off 4 bases at V and 9 bases at J, with 10 bases between the two ends. The germline V gene has CDR1 SGHTA and CDR2 FQGTGA. CDR3 length: 12 residues.

A note on this clone: This could be a read error, since a much larger clone is one nucleotide away. This rearrangement joins TRBV20-1 to TRBJ2-7; the D is unclear. Germline V lookup: CDR1 DFQATT, CDR2 SNEGSKA (reference sequence). The CDR3 sequence is 10 residues long. V lost 3 bases and J lost 5, with 5 bases in between. CDR3 sequence: CSARDHEQYF. The CDR3 DNA reads TGCAGTGCTAGGGACCACGAGCAGTACTTC.

This clone was seen a single time. The rearrangement joins TRBV6-1 to TRBJ2-5; D gene ambiguous. From germline, CDR1 is MNHNS and CDR2 SASEGT. V was cut by 4 bases and J by 5 bases, with 17 bases left in between. This CDR3 has 15 amino acids. This CDR3 is CASSVPQQIWETQYF. The DNA for the CDR3 is TGTGCCAGCAGTGTCCCACAGCAGATCTGGGAGACCCAGTACTTC.

The chain uses TRBV5-4 and TRBJ2-5, with 7 bases aligning to TRBD2. This CDR3 is built from 15 residues. CDR1 and CDR2 from the germline V gene are SGHNT and YYREEE (reference sequence). V gave up 4 bases and J gave up 2 bases; unmatched junction bases: 8. The CDR3 DNA follows: TGTGCCAGCAGCCCGCCGGGAGGACGGCAAGAGACCCAGTACTTC. It encodes CASSPPGGRQETQYF. The full variable domain, with the rest looked up from reference TRBV5-4 and TRBJ2-5, is ETGVTQSPTHLIKTRGQQVTLRCSSQSGHNTVSWYQQALGQGPQFIFQYYREEENGRGNFPPRFSGLQFPNYSSELNVNALELDDSALYLCASSPPGGRQETQYFGPGTRLLVL.

The J gene is TRBJ1-4, the V gene TRBV5-6; D may be TRBD1 (5 bases). Between the trimmed V and J ends, which lost 6 bases and 7 bases, there was a span of 19 bases. This CDR3 region has 15 residues. Germline V gene sequence: CDR1 SGHDT, CDR2 YYEEEE. The CDR3 here is CASTMGRGAIEKLFF. CDR3 DNA sequence: TGTGCCAGCACCATGGGGAGGGGCGCAATTGAAAAACTGTTTTTT. The complete variable domain, with remaining parts taken from reference TRBV5-6 and TRBJ1-4, reads DAGVTQSPTHLIKTRGQQVTLRCSPKSGHDTVSWYQQALGQGPQFIFQYYEEEERQRGNFPDRFSGHQFPNYSSELNVNALLLGDSALYLCASTMGRGAIEKLFFGSGTQLSVL.

The chain recombines TRBV4-1 with TRBJ2-7; D is unresolved. This CDR3 is 11 amino acids long. Germline V gene sequence: CDR1 MGHRA, CDR2 YSYEKL. Trimming cost V 4 bases and J 6 bases, with 7 bases left between them. CDR3 DNA: TGCGCCAGCAGCCGAATGGGCGAGCAGTACTTC. Protein product: CASSRMGEQYF.

The chain uses TRBV7-2 and TRBJ1-2, with D uncertain. V lost 5 bases and J 0 bases, leaving 13 bases between the germline ends. Germline V CDR1 and CDR2: SGHTA, FQGNSA. This CDR3 contains 15 residues. Here the CDR3 reads CASSVDTTSNYGYTF. The CDR3 bases are TGTGCCAGCAGCGTTGACACCACCTCTAACTATGGCTACACCTTC.

This clone was seen only once. The chain joins TRBV7-2 to TRBJ2-1, with 7 bases lining up with TRBD2. Germline CDR1 SGHTA, CDR2 FQGNSA. V was clipped by 2 bases and J by 3 bases; unmatched bases: 7. The CDR3 runs 16 residues. CDR3 residues: CASSLIPGLNYNEQFF. The CDR3 bases are TGTGCCAGCAGCTTAATTCCGGGACTAAACTACAATGAGCAGTTCTTC.

The chain links TRBV7-9 to TRBJ1-1; a possible D gene is TRBD1 (6 bases). This CDR3 has 13 residues. V dropped 1 base and J dropped 7 bases, with 10 bases sitting between them. The V gene's germline CDR1 is SEHNR and CDR2 FQNEAQ (reference sequence). In nucleotides, the CDR3 is TGTGCCAGCAGCTTAGACCAGGGGAATGAAGCTTTCTTT. Translation gives CASSLDQGNEAFF.